The TCR beta chain described here comes from a study of T-cell reconstitution after alpha-beta-depleted transplantation in children. The study, taken as a whole, reports: About two months after transplant, alpha-beta T cells reportedly came from several hundred expanded graft clones. A year post-transplant, T-cell counts and diversity derived mostly from newly produced T cells.

Deletions cut 0 bases from V and 2 bases from J, with 12 bases between. Germline V lookup: CDR1 KGHSH, CDR2 LQKENI. This CDR3 spans 16 amino acids. In the case of this clonotype: Antigen unknown.

TCRbeta library preparation incorporated unique molecular identifiers. TCRdb processed the PCR reads anew with MiXCR; each CDR3 protein has one entry. This table holds 700,000 to 950,000 distinct CDR3 sequences, roughly 15% found once. V gene TRBV18 combines with J gene TRBJ2-3; D remains unclear. The sequence was obtained from a male patient between 5 and 17 years old who had a stem cell transplant for acute lymphoblastic leukemia, so the T cells may come from the graft donor. The sample here was PBMCs, mostly from graft donor cells, taken 360 days after TCRalphabeta/CD19-depleted stem cell transplant. CDR3 DNA sequence: TGTGCCAGCTCACCACCATCCCCGGGCCTCACAGATACGCAGTATTTT. This codes for CASSPPSPGLTDTQYF.